The rows below give T cell receptor beta chains drawn from one sample of a study of T-cell reconstitution after alpha-beta-depleted transplantation in children. TCRdb itself ran the PCR reads through MiXCR, one entry per CDR3 protein. Counted here are about 640,000 distinct CDR3 sequences, approximately 16% occurring once; the ten biggest clones make up 0.85% to 1.3%. The source material was PBMCs from the stem cell graft donor, sampled from the stem cell graft. The receptors stem from a human donor who donated a stem cell graft to a child with acute myeloid leukemia. Each CDR3 is given with its conserved first and last residue. A D gene is named only where the DNA matches it firmly. Size values are once, few and many counts, or a class for expanded clones, and some rows have none.

V gene,clone size,D gene,J gene,CDR3 DNA,CDR3 protein
TRBV7-2,.,TRBD2,TRBJ2-2,TGTGCCAGCAGAGGCCAGCGGGGTTACGGGGAGCTGTTTTTT,CASRGQRGYGELFF
TRBV5-6,many,TRBD1,TRBJ2-2,TGTGCCAGCACAGGACAGGGGGCAGATATGGACACCGGGGAGCTGTTTTTT,CASTGQGADMDTGELFF
TRBV20-1,many,TRBD1,TRBJ2-6,TGCAGTGCTGGGGGACAGGGTATGAAGACTGGGGCCAACGTCCTGACTTTC,CSAGGQGMKTGANVLTF
TRBV20-1,many,.,TRBJ1-6,TGCAGTGCTAGAGGGACAGATAATTCACCCCTCCACTTT,CSARGTDNSPLHF
TRBV20-1,many,.,TRBJ1-5,TGCAGTGCTAGAACAGGGTACGGCGAGAATCAGCCCCAGCATTTT,CSARTGYGENQPQHF
TRBV20-1,many,.,TRBJ1-1,TGCAGTGCTAATTCGGCGGGGGCAGCCACTGAAGCTTTCTTT,CSANSAGAATEAFF
TRBV4-3,many,.,TRBJ2-6,TGCGCCAGCAGCCAAGATGTCACGGTCGGATACTCTGGGGCCAACGTCCTGACTTTC,CASSQDVTVGYSGANVLTF
TRBV18,.,.,TRBJ2-1,TGTGCCACCCGGCCGGGCACTTACAATGAGCAGTTCTTC,CATRPGTYNEQFF
TRBV6-1,few,TRBD1,TRBJ2-6,TGTGCCAGCCTTAGAACCACAGGGGACGGGGCCAACGTCCTGACTTTC,CASLRTTGDGANVLTF
TRBV5-1,many,.,TRBJ2-2,TGCGCCAGCAGCTCTCCCCAGGGCGAGGAGCTGTTTTTT,CASSSPQGEELFF
TRBV4-3,.,.,TRBJ1-2,TGCGCCAGCAGCCAAGATATTGCCCATGGCTACACCTTC,CASSQDIAHGYTF
TRBV30,.,.,TRBJ1-2,TGTGCCTGGAGTGTAACCTCGGGCAGCAACTATGGCTACACCTTC,CAWSVTSGSNYGYTF
TRBV20-1,.,TRBD2,TRBJ2-1,TGCAGTGCTAGAGTCCTTAGCGGGGGGGCAAATGAGCAGTTCTTC,CSARVLSGGANEQFF
TRBV7-2,many,TRBD2,TRBJ2-3,TGTGCCAGCAGCTCTAAGGGACTAAAGTATTTT,CASSSKGLKYF
TRBV7-2,many,TRBD2,TRBJ2-3,TGTGCCAGCAGCTTAGTGGCGGGGGGCACAGATACGCAGTATTTT,CASSLVAGGTDTQYF
TRBV20-1,many,.,TRBJ2-4,TGCAGTGCGAGACACGTCATTGGAGCCAAAAACATTCAGTACTTC,CSARHVIGAKNIQYF
TRBV2,.,.,TRBJ1-6,TGTGCCAGCAGTGATTCGACAGGCGGGGATTCACCCCTCCACTTT,CASSDSTGGDSPLHF
TRBV20-1,.,.,TRBJ2-1,TGCAGTGCCAGGCCTCGGGGGCTTCCCTACAATGAGCAGTTCTTC,CSARPRGLPYNEQFF
TRBV7-2,.,.,TRBJ1-1,TGTGCCAGCAGCCCCTACCCACTGGTGGCCACTGAAGCTTTCTTT,CASSPYPLVATEAFF
TRBV6-1,many,.,TRBJ2-3,TGTGCCAGCAGTGAAGGACAGGCGGTCACAGATACGCAGTATTTT,CASSEGQAVTDTQYF
TRBV7-2,.,.,TRBJ2-6,TGTGCCAGCAGGTCGATGGGATCTGGGGCCAACGTCCTGACTTTC,CASRSMGSGANVLTF
TRBV10-2,.,.,TRBJ1-5,TGCGCCAGCAGTGAGGCATCGGGGGGTAATCAGCCCCAGCATTTT,CASSEASGGNQPQHF